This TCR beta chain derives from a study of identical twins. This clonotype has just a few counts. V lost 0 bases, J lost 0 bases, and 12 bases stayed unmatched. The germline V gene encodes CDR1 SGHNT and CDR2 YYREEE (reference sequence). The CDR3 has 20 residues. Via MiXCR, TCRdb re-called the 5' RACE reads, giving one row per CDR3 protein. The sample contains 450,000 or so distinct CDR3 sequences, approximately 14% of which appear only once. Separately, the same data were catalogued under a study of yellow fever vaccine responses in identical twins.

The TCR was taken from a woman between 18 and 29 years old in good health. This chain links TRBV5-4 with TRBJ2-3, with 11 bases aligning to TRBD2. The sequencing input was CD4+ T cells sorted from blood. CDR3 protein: CASSLAGRTSGSSSTDTQYF. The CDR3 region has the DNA TGTGCCAGCAGCTTGGCCGGGCGTACTAGCGGGAGTTCAAGCACAGATACGCAGTATTTT.